One T cell receptor (beta chain) is described in this entry. This CDR3 region has 15 residues. Trimming left V 3 bases short and J 4 bases short, with 13 bases between. The germline V gene encodes CDR1 SGHTA and CDR2 FQGNSA. In the original processing: Amplifying reference gene primers gave estimates of nucleated cell counts. Here immunoSEQ multiplex PCR was the method, and the copy in TCRdb shows in-frame clones only, minus some. Clone size and the V and J calls come from that table; the DNA yielded D and trimming. The sample shows roughly 80,000 clones, 75% to 85% of them seen only once. This entry is derived from a study of blood T cell repertoires in COVID-19. Background on the study: The origin of the acute and convalescent COVID-19 samples was the United States, Italy and Spain.

The receptor's source is a woman of 80 years or more with acute or convalescent COVID-19. This chain uses TRBV7-2 with TRBJ1-3, with D maybe TRBD1 (6 bases). The sample comprised peripheral blood. In nucleotides, the CDR3 is TGTGCCAGCAGCTTGGCTACAGGGTTCGGAAACACCATATATTTT. Protein: CASSLATGFGNTIYF.